These 4 T cell receptor beta chains were sequenced from one sample in a study of blood T cell repertoires in COVID-19. Sequencing used immunoSEQ multiplex PCR; TCRdb keeps in-frame clones, though not all of them. The sample consists of 130,000 to 150,000 clones, less than 90% of them appearing once. The sample was PBMCs or T cells enriched from blood (not recorded which). These receptors came from a woman aged 45-65 years who had been exposed to COVID-19.

The gene calls are TRBV19 and TRBJ1-3; D remains unclear. V was trimmed by 8 bases and J by 8 bases, leaving 10 bases between them. This CDR3 region has 11 residues. The germline V gene encodes CDR1 LNHDA and CDR2 SQIVND (reference sequence). The CDR3 DNA follows: TGTGCCAGTGACGATCGGGACACCATATATTTT. It is translated as CASDDRDTIYF.

The genes are TRBV6-6 and TRBJ2-7; the D gene is possibly TRBD2 (5 bases). Germline V gives CDR1 MNHNY, CDR2 SVGAGI (reference sequence). The V end was cut by 6 bases, the J end by 2 bases, with 14 bases between. The CDR3 totals 14 residues. CDR3 in amino acids: CASSPLPGTYEQYF. The CDR3 nucleotides read TGTGCCAGCAGCCCGCTTCCGGGGACCTACGAGCAGTACTTC.

The genes are TRBV7-2 and TRBJ2-5; 8 nucleotides align to TRBD1. Per germline, CDR1 SGHTA and CDR2 FQGNSA. V shed 2 bases, J shed 2 bases, and the junction held 7 bases outside the gene matches. CDR3 length equals 16 residues. CDR3 bases: TGTGCCAGCAGCTTACGAGACAGGGGATTTCAAGAGACCCAGTACTTC. This codes for CASSLRDRGFQETQYF. Complete variable domain (other parts from reference TRBV7-2 and TRBJ2-5): GAGVSQSPSNKVTEKGKDVELRCDPISGHTALYWYRQSLGQGLEFLIYFQGNSAPDKSGLPSDRFSAERTGGSVSTLTIQRTQQEDSAVYLCASSLRDRGFQETQYFGPGTRLLVL.

The J gene is TRBJ1-1, the V gene TRBV6-5; 7 bases match TRBD1. V was pared by 8 bases and J by 4 bases, with 10 bases of the junction left unmatched. CDR1 MNHEY and CDR2 SVGAGI come from the germline V gene. The length of the CDR3 is 14 residues. The CDR3 DNA follows: TGTGCCAGCGGATCCCGACAGGGTGGCACTGAAGCTTTCTTT. Protein product: CASGSRQGGTEAFF.